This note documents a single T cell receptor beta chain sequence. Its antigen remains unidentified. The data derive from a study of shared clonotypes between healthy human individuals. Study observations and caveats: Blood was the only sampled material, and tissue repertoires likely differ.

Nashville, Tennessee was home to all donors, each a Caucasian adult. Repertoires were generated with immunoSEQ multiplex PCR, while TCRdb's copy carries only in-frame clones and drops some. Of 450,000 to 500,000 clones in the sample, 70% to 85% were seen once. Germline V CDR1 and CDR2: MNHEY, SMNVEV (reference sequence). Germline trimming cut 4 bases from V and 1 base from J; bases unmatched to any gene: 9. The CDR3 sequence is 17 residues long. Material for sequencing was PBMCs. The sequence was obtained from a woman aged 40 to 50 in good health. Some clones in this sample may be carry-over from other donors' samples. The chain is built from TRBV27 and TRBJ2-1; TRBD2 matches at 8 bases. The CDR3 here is CASSSGRREASYNEQFF. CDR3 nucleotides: TGTGCCAGCAGTTCGGGGAGGCGGGAGGCTTCCTACAATGAGCAGTTCTTC.